These 11 T cell receptor beta chains originate from one sample sequenced in a study of T-cell reconstitution after alpha-beta-depleted transplantation in children (dated by TCRdb to the mid-2010s). Library prep was done by PCR. Data came from an Illumina HiSeq 2500. To normalize quantification of the TCRbeta repertoire, the TCR libraries were built with molecular barcoding that relied on unique molecular identifiers. The raw public reads went through TCRdb reprocessing: fastp at Q25, MiXCR clone calling, in-frame beta chains kept. Under each unique CDR3 protein, matching rows form one entry showing the most common genes and DNA. A total of 250,000 to 300,000 distinct CDR3 sequences appear in this sample, roughly 10% of them only once. The ten largest clones capture 23% of the sample. The label giving this sample's treatment or condition can be read as: allogeneic hematopoietic cell transplantation with graft depleted of TCRalphabeta T cells and CD19 B cells.

The source material was peripheral blood, sampled 180 days after TCRalphabeta/CD19-depleted stem cell transplant. These receptors were collected from a male patient aged 2 to 9 who had a stem cell transplant for chronic granulomatous disease, so the T cells may come from the graft donor.

This clonotype was observed at least ten times. The V and J genes are TRBV4-2 and TRBJ2-5; no reliable D call. The CDR3 has 16 residues. The germline V gene has CDR1 LGHNA and CDR2 YNFKEQ. Trimming removed 0 bases at V and 1 base at J, with 12 bases between. CDR3 amino acids: CASSQESPDGQETQYF. CDR3 DNA: TGTGCCAGCAGCCAAGAATCCCCGGACGGCCAAGAGACCCAGTACTTC.

This clonotype was seen ten or more times. The chain couples TRBV12-3 or TRBV12-4 to TRBJ1-1, with D possibly matching TRBD1 (5 bases). V gave up 7 bases and J gave up 5 bases, with 14 bases separating them. The CDR3 has 13 amino acids. In DNA, the CDR3 is TGTGCCAGCACCGCTGGGGGTAGGACTGAAGCTTTCTTT. This encodes CASTAGGRTEAFF.

This clonotype came up many times. This chain joins TRBV10-3 and TRBJ1-4; D is uncertain. There are 15 residues in the CDR3. CDR1 and CDR2 (germline): ENHRY, SYGVKD. Between the trimmed V and J ends, which lost 0 bases and 3 bases, there was a span of 8 bases. The DNA of the CDR3 is TGTGCCATCAGTGAGTCAAGGGCCCCTAATGAAAAACTGTTTTTT. Amino acids: CAISESRAPNEKLFF.

This clonotype was picked up many times. The V and J genes are TRBV5-1 and TRBJ2-2; 8 bases map to TRBD2. This CDR3 region has 14 residues. CDR1 is SGHRS, CDR2 YFSETQ, per germline. The ends lost 1 base at V and 5 bases at J; junction bases unmatched: 1. The CDR3 DNA sequence: TGCGCCAGCAGCTTGACTAGCGGAACCGGGGAGCTGTTTTTT. This encodes CASSLTSGTGELFF.

The chain employs TRBV2 and TRBJ1-4; 7 bases fit TRBD1. The length of the CDR3 is 15 residues. V dropped 6 bases and J dropped 1; count of bases not matched to a gene: 5. Germline CDR1 reads SNHLY; CDR2 reads FYNNEI. The CDR3 here is CASRGQMGTNEKLFF. The CDR3 region has the DNA TGTGCCAGCAGGGGACAGATGGGAACTAATGAAAAACTGTTTTTT.

This clonotype came up many times. The chain is built from TRBV20-1 and TRBJ2-7; 10 bases map to TRBD2. V dropped 3 bases and J dropped 7; count of bases not matched to a gene: 12. Looked up from germline, CDR1 is DFQATT and CDR2 is SNEGSKA (reference sequence). The CDR3 has 15 residues. CDR3: CSASLSSGGLGEQYF. The CDR3 nucleotides are TGCAGTGCTAGTCTGTCTAGCGGGGGCTTGGGGGAGCAGTACTTC.

A note on this clonotype: A much larger clonotype is one base distant, so this may be a read error. The V call is TRBV4-1, the J call TRBJ2-6; tentative D call: TRBD1 (5 bases). The CDR3 consists of 17 residues. Germline CDR1 MGHRA, CDR2 YSYEKL. The CDR3 sequence is CASGQWGYGSGANVLTF. CDR3 in DNA: TGCGCCAGCGGCCAGTGGGGCTATGGCTCTGGGGCCAACGTCCTGACTTTC.

This clonotype was observed at least ten times. The chain combines TRBV3-1 with TRBJ2-7; D is undetermined. The CDR3 is 16 residues long. V was cut by 0 bases and J by 6 bases, with 18 bases left in between. Germline V CDR1 and CDR2: LGHDT, YNNKEL (reference sequence). The CDR3 loop reads CASSQDRGKNGGEQYF. CDR3 in DNA: TGTGCCAGCAGCCAAGATCGAGGTAAAAACGGTGGCGAGCAGTACTTC.

This clonotype was picked up many times. The chain carries TRBV12-3 or TRBV12-4 and TRBJ2-5; perhaps TRBD2 as D (6 bases). V was shortened by 7 bases and J by 1 base, with 13 bases between the two germline ends. This CDR3 comprises 14 residues. DNA of the CDR3: TGTGCCAGCACCCCGGACTACATCCAAGAGACCCAGTACTTC. Residues: CASTPDYIQETQYF.

This clonotype was seen at least ten times. The chain combines TRBV28 with TRBJ2-3; the D gene is possibly TRBD1 (6 bases). CDR3 length: 15 residues. V lost 6 bases to trimming and J lost 0 bases, with 13 bases between them. Per the germline V gene, CDR1 is MDHEN and CDR2 is SYDVKM. CDR3 nucleotide sequence: TGTGCCAGCAGAGCACAGGGTCCGAGCACAGATACGCAGTATTTT. Protein product: CASRAQGPSTDTQYF.

At least ten counts were recorded for this clonotype. The chain recombines TRBV14 with TRBJ1-6; tentatively, D is TRBD1 (5 bases). V was cut by 2 bases and J by 9 bases, with 11 bases left in between. The CDR3 extends over 14 amino acids. Germline CDR1 and CDR2: SGHDN and FVKESK. This CDR3 reads CASSQQGMGSPLHF. CDR3 nucleotides: TGTGCCAGCAGCCAACAGGGTATGGGTTCACCCCTCCACTTT. Together with reference TRBV14 and TRBJ1-6, the CDR3 gives the full variable domain: EAGVTQFPSHSVIEKGQTVTLRCDPISGHDNLYWYRRVMGKEIKFLLHFVKESKQDESGMPNNRFLAERTGGTYSTLKVQPAELEDSGVYFCASSQQGMGSPLHFGNGTRLTVT.